The T cell receptor beta chain described here comes from a study of Ad26.COV2.S vaccination and SARS-CoV-2 variants. Repertoires were generated with immunoSEQ multiplex PCR, while TCRdb's copy carries only in-frame clones and drops some. The table shows about 410,000 clones, with about 88% occurring only once. This CDR3 region has 13 residues. CDR1 and CDR2 (germline): SGHDT, YYEEEE. Trimming took 1 base from V and 2 from J, leaving 6 bases between them. Noted treatment: 15 to 20 received Ad26.COV2.S at low or high dose, single or two shots; roughly 5 received placebo; per-sample allocation not given. It was on day 63 after the first vaccine or placebo injection that samples were taken. The administered vaccine (an Ad26 vector) expressed Wuhan-strain SARS-CoV-2 spike.

The material sequenced was peripheral blood, taken in a trial of Ad26.COV2.S vaccine versus placebo. The receptor was isolated from a person aged 18-60 years who received the Ad26.COV2.S COVID-19 vaccine or a placebo. V is TRBV5-6 and J is TRBJ1-1; D remains unclear. The CDR3 sequence is CASSLTVNTEAFF. The CDR3 coding sequence is TGTGCCAGCAGCTTGACAGTAAACACTGAAGCTTTCTTT.